This TCR beta chain originates from a study of cytomegalovirus exposure and HLA in healthy donors. Trimming removed 7 bases from V and 7 bases from J; junction bases left unmatched: 9. CDR1 and CDR2 from the germline V gene are MGHRA and YSYEKL. CDR3 length equals 14 residues. Study observations and caveats: For most TCR beta V segments, an earlier analysis put the productive rate at about 87% or about 30% of the time. Reported results showed that the classifier diagnosed cytomegalovirus status with high specificity and sensitivity.

On this clone: Its target is unknown.

13 Jbeta primers and 60 Vbeta primers were used for the PCR. The protocol was immunoSEQ multiplex PCR, while the TCRdb copy is restricted to in-frame clones and leaves out a portion. The sample records about 130,000 clones, approximately 8.7% being singletons. At collection, donors were nominally healthy, but unrecorded immune exposures were probable. The sequence derives from a middle-aged man in good health and CMV-seronegative. Sequencing was done on a sample of PBMCs. The chain couples TRBV4-1 to TRBJ1-4; 7 nucleotides line up with TRBD1. In DNA form, the CDR3 reads TGCGCCAGCAACTACCGACAGGGCAGTGAAAAACTGTTTTTT. It codes for CASNYRQGSEKLFF.